The present TCR beta chain was sequenced within a study of cytomegalovirus exposure and HLA in healthy donors. Findings and caveats of the study: TCR beta sequences numbering around 15,000 were associated with HLA alleles at 0.05 false discovery rate in a later analysis. The study reported that TCR beta sequences accurately predicted HLA-A and HLA-B alleles in most subjects. By HLA locus, TCR association rates varied in a later analysis, with DRB1 showing the most and HLA-C the fewest.

The CDR3 spans 14 residues. V was shortened by 0 bases and J by 4 bases, with 9 bases between the two germline ends. Germline V gene data show CDR1 as MNHEY and CDR2 as SMNVEV (reference sequence). As concerns this clone: No antigen is known for it.

The PCR was carried out with 60 Vbeta primers and 13 Jbeta primers. Clones were read by immunoSEQ multiplex PCR, and TCRdb kept only the in-frame ones, dropping some. The table includes roughly 100,000 clones, less than 9.5% detected once. This chain joins TRBV27 and TRBJ1-2; the D gene is possibly TRBD1 (5 bases). The sequencing sample was made of PBMCs. This TCR was recovered from a man aged 50 or older in good health and CMV-seropositive. The CDR3 here is CASSLSDTTYGYTF. The CDR3, as DNA: TGTGCCAGCAGTTTATCGGACACAACCTATGGCTACACCTTC.